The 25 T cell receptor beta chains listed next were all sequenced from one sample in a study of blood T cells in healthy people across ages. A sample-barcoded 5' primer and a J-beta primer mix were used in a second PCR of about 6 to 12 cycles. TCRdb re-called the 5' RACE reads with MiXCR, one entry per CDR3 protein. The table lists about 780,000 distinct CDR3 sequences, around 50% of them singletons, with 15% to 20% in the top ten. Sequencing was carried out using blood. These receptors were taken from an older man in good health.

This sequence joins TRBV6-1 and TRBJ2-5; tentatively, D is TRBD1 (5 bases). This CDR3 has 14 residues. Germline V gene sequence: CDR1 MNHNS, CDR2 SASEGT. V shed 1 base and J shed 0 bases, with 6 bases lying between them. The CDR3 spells CASSEDRYQETQYF. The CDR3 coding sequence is TGTGCCAGCAGTGAAGACAGGTACCAAGAGACCCAGTACTTC.

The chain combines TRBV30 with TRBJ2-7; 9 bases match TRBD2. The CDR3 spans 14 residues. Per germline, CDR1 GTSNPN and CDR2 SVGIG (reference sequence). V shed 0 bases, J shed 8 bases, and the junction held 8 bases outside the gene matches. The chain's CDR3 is CAWSVVGGRAQQYF. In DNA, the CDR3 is TGTGCCTGGAGTGTCGTAGGCGGGAGGGCCCAGCAGTACTTC.

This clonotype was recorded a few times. The CDR3 DNA follows: TGCAGTGCTAGGTGGAGACAGTTAGGGTTCGGTGACGAGCAGTACTTC. Amino acid sequence: CSARWRQLGFGDEQYF. The chain employs TRBV20-1 and TRBJ2-5; TRBD1 is a possible D gene (5 bases). The J call is doubtful: the DNA matches TRBJ2-7 better. Germline CDR1 reads DFQATT; CDR2 reads SNEGSKA (reference sequence). There are 16 residues in the CDR3.

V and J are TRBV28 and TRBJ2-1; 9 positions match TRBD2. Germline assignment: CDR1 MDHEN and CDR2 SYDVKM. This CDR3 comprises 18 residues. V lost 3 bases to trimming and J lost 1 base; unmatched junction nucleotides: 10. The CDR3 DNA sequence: TGTGCCAGCAGTTTTATTGGTGGAGCGGGGGGTTCCTACAATGAGCAGTTCTTC. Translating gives CASSFIGGAGGSYNEQFF.

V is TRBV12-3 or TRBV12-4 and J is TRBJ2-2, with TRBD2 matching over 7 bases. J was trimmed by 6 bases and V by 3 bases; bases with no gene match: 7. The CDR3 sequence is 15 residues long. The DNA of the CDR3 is TGTGCCAGCAGTTTTTCGTCTAGCGGCGCCGGGGAGCTGTTTTTT. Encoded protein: CASSFSSSGAGELFF.

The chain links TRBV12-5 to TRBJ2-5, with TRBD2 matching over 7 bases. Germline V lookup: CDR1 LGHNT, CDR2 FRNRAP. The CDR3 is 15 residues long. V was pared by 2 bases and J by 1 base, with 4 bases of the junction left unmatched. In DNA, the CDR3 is TGTGCTAGTGGTTTGTCGGGCGGGGGCCAAGAGACCCAGTACTTC. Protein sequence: CASGLSGGGQETQYF.

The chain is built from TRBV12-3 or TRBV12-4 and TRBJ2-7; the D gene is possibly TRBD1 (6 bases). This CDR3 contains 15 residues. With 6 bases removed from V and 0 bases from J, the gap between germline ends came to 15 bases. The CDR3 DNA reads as TGTGCCAGCAGCCAGGGACAAGCGAGCTCCTACGAGCAGTACTTC. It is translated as CASSQGQASSYEQYF.

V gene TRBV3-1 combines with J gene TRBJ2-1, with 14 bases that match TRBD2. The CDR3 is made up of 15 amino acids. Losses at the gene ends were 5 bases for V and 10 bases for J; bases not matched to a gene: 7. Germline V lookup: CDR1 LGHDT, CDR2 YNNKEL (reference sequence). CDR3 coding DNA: TGTGCCAGCAGCACCGGGACTAGCGGGAGCAGGGAGCAGTTCTTC. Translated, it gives CASSTGTSGSREQFF.

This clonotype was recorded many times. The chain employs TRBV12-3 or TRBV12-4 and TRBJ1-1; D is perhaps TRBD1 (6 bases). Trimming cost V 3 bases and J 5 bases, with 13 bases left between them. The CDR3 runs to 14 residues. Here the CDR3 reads CASSFGGRITEAFF. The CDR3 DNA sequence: TGTGCCAGCAGTTTTGGGGGGCGGATAACTGAAGCTTTCTTT.

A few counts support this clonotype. CDR3 in amino acids: CSVESGLVREQYF. CDR3 bases: TGCAGCGTTGAGAGTGGACTAGTTAGAGAGCAGTACTTC. J is TRBJ2-5 and V is TRBV29-1; 7 nucleotides match TRBD2. The CDR3 is made up of 13 amino acids. The V and J ends lost 3 bases and 11 bases, in that order; junction bases with no gene match: 12. Germline V gene data show CDR1 as SQVTM and CDR2 as ANQGSEA. The whole variable domain, filled in from reference TRBV29-1 and TRBJ2-5, reads SAVISQKPSRDICQRGTSLTIQCQVDSQVTMMFWYRQQPGQSLTLIATANQGSEATYESGFVIDKFPISRPNLTFSTLTVSNMSPEDSSIYLCSVESGLVREQYFGPGTRLLVL.

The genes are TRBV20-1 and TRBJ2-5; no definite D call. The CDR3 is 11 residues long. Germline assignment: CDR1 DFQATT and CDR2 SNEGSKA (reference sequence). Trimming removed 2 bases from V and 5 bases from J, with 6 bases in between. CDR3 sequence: CSARPWETQYF. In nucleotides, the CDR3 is TGCAGTGCTAGACCATGGGAGACCCAGTACTTC.

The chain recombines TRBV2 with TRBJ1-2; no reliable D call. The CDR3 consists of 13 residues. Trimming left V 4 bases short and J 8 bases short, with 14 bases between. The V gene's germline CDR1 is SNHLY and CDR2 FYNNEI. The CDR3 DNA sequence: TGTGCCAGCAGTGCAGGCAGAGAGGACGGCTACACCTTC. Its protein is CASSAGREDGYTF.

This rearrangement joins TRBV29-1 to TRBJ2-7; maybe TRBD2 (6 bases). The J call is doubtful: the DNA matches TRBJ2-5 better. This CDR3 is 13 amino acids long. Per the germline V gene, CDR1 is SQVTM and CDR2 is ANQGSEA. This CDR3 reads CSAGRGVEETQYF. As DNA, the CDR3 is TGCAGCGCCGGGAGAGGGGTTGAAGAGACCCAGTACTTC.

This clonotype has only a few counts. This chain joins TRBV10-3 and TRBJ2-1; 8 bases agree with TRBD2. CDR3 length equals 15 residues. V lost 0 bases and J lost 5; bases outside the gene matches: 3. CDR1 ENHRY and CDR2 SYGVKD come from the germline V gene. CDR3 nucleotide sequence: TGTGCCATCAGTGAGTCGGGGACTAGAGACAATGAGCAGTTCTTC. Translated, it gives CAISESGTRDNEQFF.

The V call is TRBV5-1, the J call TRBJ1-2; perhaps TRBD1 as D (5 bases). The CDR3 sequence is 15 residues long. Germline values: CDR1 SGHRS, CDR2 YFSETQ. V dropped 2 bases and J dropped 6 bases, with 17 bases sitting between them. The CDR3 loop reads CASSFRDSREHGYTF. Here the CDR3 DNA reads TGCGCCAGCAGCTTTCGGGACTCTCGGGAACATGGCTACACCTTC.

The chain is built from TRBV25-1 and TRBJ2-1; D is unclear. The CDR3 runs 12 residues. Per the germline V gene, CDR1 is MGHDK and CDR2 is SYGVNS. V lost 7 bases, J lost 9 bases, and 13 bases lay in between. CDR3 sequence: CASTLSGAEQFF. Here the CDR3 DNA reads TGTGCCAGCACCCTCTCTGGAGCTGAGCAGTTCTTC.

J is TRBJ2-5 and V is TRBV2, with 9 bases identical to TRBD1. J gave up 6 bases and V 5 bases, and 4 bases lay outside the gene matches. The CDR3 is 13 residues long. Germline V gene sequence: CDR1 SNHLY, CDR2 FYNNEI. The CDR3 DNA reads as TGTGCCAGCAGTTTGGACAGGGGAAAGACCCAGTACTTC. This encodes CASSLDRGKTQYF.

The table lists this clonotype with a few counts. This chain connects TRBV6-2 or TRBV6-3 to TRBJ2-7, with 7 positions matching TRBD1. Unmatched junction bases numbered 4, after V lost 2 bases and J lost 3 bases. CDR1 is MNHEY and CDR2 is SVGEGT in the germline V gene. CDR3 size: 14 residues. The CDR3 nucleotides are TGTGCCAGCAGTTACGCCGGGACAGACTACGAGCAGTACTTC. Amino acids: CASSYAGTDYEQYF.

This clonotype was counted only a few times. The chain's CDR3 is CASSRTGDVNGYTF. The CDR3 nucleotides are TGTGCCAGCAGCCGGACAGGGGATGTAAATGGCTACACCTTC. The rearrangement joins TRBV12-3 or TRBV12-4 to TRBJ1-2, with 9 bases aligning to TRBD1. This CDR3 comprises 14 residues. J gave up 6 bases and V 6 bases, and 8 bases lay outside the gene matches.

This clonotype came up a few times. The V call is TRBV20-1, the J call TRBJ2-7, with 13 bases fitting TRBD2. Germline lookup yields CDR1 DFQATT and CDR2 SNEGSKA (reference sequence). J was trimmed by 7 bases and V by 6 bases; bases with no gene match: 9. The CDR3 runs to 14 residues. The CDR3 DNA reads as TGCAGTGCGAGGACTAGCGGGAGTCGCAATGAGCAGTACTTC. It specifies CSARTSGSRNEQYF.

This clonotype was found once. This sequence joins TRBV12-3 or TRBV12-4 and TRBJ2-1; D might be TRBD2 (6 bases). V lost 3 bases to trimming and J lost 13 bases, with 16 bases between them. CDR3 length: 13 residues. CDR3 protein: CASSLRRRETQFF. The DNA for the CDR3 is TGTGCCAGCAGTTTGCGGAGACGGGAGACCCAGTTCTTC.

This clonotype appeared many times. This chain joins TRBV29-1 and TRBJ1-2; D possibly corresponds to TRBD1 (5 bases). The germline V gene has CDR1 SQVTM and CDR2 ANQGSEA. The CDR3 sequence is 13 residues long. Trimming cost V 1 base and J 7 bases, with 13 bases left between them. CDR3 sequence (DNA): TGCAGCGTTGAAGCGGGACCCTGGAGTGGCTACACCTTC. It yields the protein CSVEAGPWSGYTF.

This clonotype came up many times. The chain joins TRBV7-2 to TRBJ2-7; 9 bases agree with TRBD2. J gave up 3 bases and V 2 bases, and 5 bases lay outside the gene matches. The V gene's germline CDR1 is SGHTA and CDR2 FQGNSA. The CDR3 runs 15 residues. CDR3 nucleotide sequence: TGTGCCAGCAGCTTAACACTAGCGGGTTACTACGAGCAGTACTTC. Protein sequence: CASSLTLAGYYEQYF.

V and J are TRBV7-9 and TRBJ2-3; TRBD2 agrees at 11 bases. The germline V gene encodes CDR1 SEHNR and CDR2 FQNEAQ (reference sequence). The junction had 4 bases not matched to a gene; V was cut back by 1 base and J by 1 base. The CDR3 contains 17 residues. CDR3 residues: CASSLVAGGLRTDTQYF. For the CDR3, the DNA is TGTGCCAGCAGCTTAGTAGCGGGAGGGCTTCGCACAGATACGCAGTATTTT.

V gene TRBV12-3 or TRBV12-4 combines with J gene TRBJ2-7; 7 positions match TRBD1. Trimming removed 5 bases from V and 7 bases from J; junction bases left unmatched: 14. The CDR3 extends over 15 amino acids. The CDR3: CASSSYRQGVREQYF. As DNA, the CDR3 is TGTGCCAGCAGTAGTTACCGGCAGGGGGTGAGAGAGCAGTACTTC.